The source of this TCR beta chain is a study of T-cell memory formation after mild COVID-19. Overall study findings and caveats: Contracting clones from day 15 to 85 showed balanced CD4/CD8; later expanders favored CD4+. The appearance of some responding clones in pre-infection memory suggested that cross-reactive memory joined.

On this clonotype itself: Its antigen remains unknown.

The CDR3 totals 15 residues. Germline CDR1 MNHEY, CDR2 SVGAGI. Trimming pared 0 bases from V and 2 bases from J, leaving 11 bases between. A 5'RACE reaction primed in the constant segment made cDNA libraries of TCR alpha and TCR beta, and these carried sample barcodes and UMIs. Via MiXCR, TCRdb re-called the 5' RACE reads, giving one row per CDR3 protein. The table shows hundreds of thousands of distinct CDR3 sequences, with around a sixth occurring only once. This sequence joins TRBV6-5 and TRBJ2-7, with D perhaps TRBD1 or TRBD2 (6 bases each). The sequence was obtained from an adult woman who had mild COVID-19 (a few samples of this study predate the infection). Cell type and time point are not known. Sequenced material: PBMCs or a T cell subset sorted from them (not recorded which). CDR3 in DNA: TGTGCCAGCAGTTACTCGACCGGGGGCCCCTACGAGCAGTACTTC. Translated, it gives CASSYSTGGPYEQYF.